This passage covers 21 T cell receptor beta chains from one sample sequenced in a study of human T cells and chemical hapten exposure. TCRdb reprocessed the RACE reads via MiXCR and lists one record per CDR3 protein. The data show 80,000 to 100,000 distinct CDR3 sequences, around 10% seen once. Time point: pre-sensitization, week 0. The treatment was: therapeutic diphenylcyclopropenone sensitization with weekly scalp DPC. Sequenced here: whole blood, sampled in connection with sensitization to the hapten diphenylcyclopropenone (DPC). The receptors originated from a woman in her thirties or forties with alopecia areata. Some clones in this sample may be carry-over from other donors' samples.

This clonotype was seen many times. The chain uses TRBV4-1 and TRBJ2-4; D tentatively fits TRBD1 or TRBD2 (5 bases each). V was cut by 2 bases and J by 7 bases, with 12 bases left in between. This CDR3 comprises 14 residues. Germline lookup yields CDR1 MGHRA and CDR2 YSYEKL. The CDR3 is CASSQPLGENIQYF. CDR3 in DNA: TGCGCCAGCAGCCAACCCCTGGGGGAGAACATTCAGTACTTC.

To note about this clonotype: A single base separates this from a much larger clone, so it may be a read error. No conserved phenylalanine or tryptophan ends this CDR3, so it is likely a read error. This chain connects TRBV14 to TRBJ1-1; D remains ambiguous. V was pared by 0 bases and J by 3 bases, with 5 bases between. The CDR3 contains 13 residues. Germline V gene data show CDR1 as SGHDN and CDR2 as FVKESK. CDR3 in amino acids: CASSQDPDTEAFS. CDR3 in DNA: TGTGCCAGCAGCCAAGACCCCGACACTGAAGCTTTCTCT.

This clonotype was detected many times. The chain is built from TRBV7-9 and TRBJ1-3; TRBD1 agrees at 8 bases. J gave up 4 bases and V 5 bases, and 4 bases lay outside the gene matches. The CDR3 loop spans 14 amino acids. Germline V gene data show CDR1 as SEHNR and CDR2 as FQNEAQ (reference sequence). The CDR3 is CASSATGVGNTIYF. In DNA, the CDR3 is TGTGCCAGCAGCGCGACAGGGGTCGGAAACACCATATATTTT.

The chain links TRBV2 to TRBJ1-5; TRBD1 is a possible D gene (6 bases). Germline CDR1 is SNHLY and CDR2 is FYNNEI. The V end lost 2 bases, the J end lost 4 bases, and 15 bases lay between the germline ends. The CDR3 extends over 16 amino acids. The CDR3 is CASSERSGAGNQPQHF. CDR3 coding DNA: TGTGCCAGCAGTGAACGATCGGGGGCAGGGAATCAGCCCCAGCATTTT.

This clonotype has ten or more counts. V usage is TRBV6-4 and J usage is TRBJ2-1, with TRBD2 as a possible D gene (5 bases). V was pared by 6 bases and J by 5 bases, with 35 bases between. The CDR3 runs to 21 residues. The germline V gene has CDR1 MRHNA and CDR2 SNTAGT. The CDR3 DNA sequence: TGTGCCAGCAGAGCTTTGGTGGAATCGAACCGTCGTCATCCGACTAACAATGAGCAGTTCTTC. Its protein is CASRALVESNRRHPTNNEQFF.

This chain links TRBV20-1 with TRBJ2-5; the match to TRBD1 covers 7 bases. The CDR3 spans 14 residues. The ends lost 5 bases at V and 5 bases at J; junction bases unmatched: 11. Germline loops: CDR1 DFQATT, CDR2 SNEGSKA (reference sequence). The CDR3 DNA follows: TGCAGTGCTTCTACAGGGGAATGGAGGGAGACCCAGTACTTC. Translated: CSASTGEWRETQYF.

The V call is TRBV24-1, the J call TRBJ1-2; D may be TRBD1 (5 bases). Trimming cost V 3 bases and J 4 bases, with 8 bases left between them. The CDR3 totals 13 residues. Germline values: CDR1 KGHDR, CDR2 SFDVKD. The CDR3 bases are TGTGCCACCAGTGATATAGACAGCTATGGCTACACCTTC. It encodes CATSDIDSYGYTF.

The rearrangement uses TRBV7-9 and TRBJ2-7; TRBD1 is a possible D gene (6 bases). Trimming removed 6 bases at V and 2 bases at J, with 17 bases between. From germline, CDR1 is SEHNR and CDR2 FQNEAQ (reference sequence). The CDR3 sequence is 15 residues long. This CDR3 reads CASSPASRDTYEQYF. The CDR3 bases are TGTGCCAGCAGTCCCGCATCCAGGGACACCTACGAGCAGTACTTC. The entire variable domain, with the rest obtained from reference TRBV7-9 and TRBJ2-7, is as follows: DTGVSQNPRHKITKRGQNVTFRCDPISEHNRLYWYRQTLGQGPEFLTYFQNEAQLEKSRLLSDRFSAERPKGSFSTLEIQRTEQGDSAMYLCASSPASRDTYEQYFGPGTRLTVT.

This clonotype was seen at least ten times. This chain connects TRBV4-2 to TRBJ1-1; D call uncertain. The CDR3 covers 15 residues. Germline V gene data show CDR1 as LGHNA and CDR2 as YNFKEQ. Trimming removed 1 base from V and 1 base from J, with 10 bases in between. The DNA of the CDR3 is TGTGCCAGCAGCCAAGTTTGGTCAGGGAACACTGAAGCTTTCTTT. This translates into CASSQVWSGNTEAFF.

V usage is TRBV28 and J usage is TRBJ2-3; TRBD1 agrees at 12 bases. Germline CDR1 reads MDHEN; CDR2 reads SYDVKM. J was trimmed by 3 bases and V by 5 bases; bases with no gene match: 6. The CDR3 length is 16 residues. CDR3 region: CASSPPGQGATDTQYF. The CDR3 coding sequence is TGTGCCAGCAGTCCCCCGGGACAGGGGGCGACAGATACGCAGTATTTT.

This clonotype was seen repeatedly, ten times or more. The chain links TRBV5-1 to TRBJ2-3, with D unclear. This CDR3 has 12 amino acids. Per the germline V gene, CDR1 is SGHRS and CDR2 is YFSETQ. The V end was cut by 5 bases, the J end by 4 bases, with 8 bases between. The chain's CDR3 is CASRPNADTQYF. CDR3 DNA sequence: TGCGCCAGCAGGCCAAACGCAGATACGCAGTATTTT.

This clonotype was seen only a few times. This chain joins TRBV7-2 and TRBJ2-1, with 8 bases fitting TRBD2. The CDR3 spans 15 residues. Trimming at V came to 2 bases and at J to 0 bases, leaving 0 bases not matched to a gene. Germline loops: CDR1 SGHTA, CDR2 FQGNSA. The CDR3 is CASSLRGGSYNEQFF. The DNA of the CDR3 is TGTGCCAGCAGCTTACGGGGGGGCTCCTACAATGAGCAGTTCTTC.

Turning to this clonotype: A much larger clone differs by one base, so this may be a read error. The chain couples TRBV6-5 to TRBJ1-5; D remains ambiguous. Germline V gene data show CDR1 as MNHEY and CDR2 as SVGAGI. The CDR3 consists of 14 residues. With 5 bases removed from V and 0 bases from J, the gap between germline ends came to 8 bases. This CDR3 reads CASSPDYSNQPQHF. Written as DNA, the CDR3 is TGTGCCAGCAGTCCAGACTATAGCAATCAGCCCCAGCATTTT.

This clonotype turned up a few times. The CDR3 reads CATRQGEYNSPLHF. The CDR3 DNA is TGTGCCACCCGACAGGGCGAGTATAATTCACCCCTCCACTTT. This rearrangement joins TRBV7-2 to TRBJ1-6, with 7 bases aligning to TRBD1. In germline, CDR1 is SGHTA, CDR2 FQGNSA. J gave up 4 bases and V 10 bases, and 7 bases lay outside the gene matches. The CDR3 has 14 amino acids.

This clonotype occurred many times. The gene calls are TRBV29-1 and TRBJ2-3; 10 positions match TRBD1. The J segment lost 4 bases and the V segment lost 4 bases, leaving 5 bases of the junction unmatched. The germline V gene encodes CDR1 SQVTM and CDR2 ANQGSEA. The CDR3 totals 14 residues. CDR3 protein: CSVARDRGADTQYF. CDR3 coding DNA: TGCAGCGTTGCACGGGACAGGGGTGCAGATACGCAGTATTTT.

This clonotype appeared many times. The chain combines TRBV12-3 or TRBV12-4 with TRBJ1-4; TRBD1 might be the D (6 bases). The V and J ends lost 4 bases and 5 bases respectively, with 14 bases between them. This CDR3 spans 15 amino acids. CDR3 residues: CASSSSGAWNEKLFF. CDR3 bases: TGTGCCAGCAGTTCCTCAGGGGCTTGGAATGAAAAACTGTTTTTT.

This clonotype occurred a few times. The rearrangement joins TRBV19 to TRBJ2-1; TRBD2 matches at 7 bases. The germline V gene has CDR1 LNHDA and CDR2 SQIVND (reference sequence). J gave up 2 bases and V 4 bases, and 5 bases lay outside the gene matches. There are 15 residues in the CDR3. DNA for the CDR3: TGTGCCAGTAGTACCAGCGGGGAGGCCTACAATGAGCAGTTCTTC. This translates into CASSTSGEAYNEQFF.

This clonotype was counted ten times or more. V and J are TRBV7-2 and TRBJ1-2; a weak D match, TRBD1 (5 bases). V lost 3 bases and J lost 4, with 9 bases in between. The CDR3 is 13 residues long. Looked up from germline, CDR1 is SGHTA and CDR2 is FQGNSA. Here the CDR3 reads CASSLSGGYGYTF. The CDR3 DNA reads TGTGCCAGCAGCTTGTCGGGGGGCTATGGCTACACCTTC.

This clonotype was recorded at least ten times. Relative to the germline gene, one junction end is altered; a read error may explain this. The genes are TRBV5-1 and TRBJ2-7; 11 nucleotides align to TRBD1. The CDR3 is 14 amino acids. Looked up from germline, CDR1 is SGHRS and CDR2 is YFSETQ. In nucleotides, the CDR3 is TGCGCCAGCAGTTTGGGGACAGGGGGCTACGAGCAGTACTTC. As protein: CASSLGTGGYEQYF.

The sample holds many counts of this clonotype. The chain couples TRBV6-2 or TRBV6-3 to TRBJ2-5, with 7 bases matching TRBD1. CDR1 is MNHEY and CDR2 is SVGEGT in the germline V gene. V shed 5 bases and J 3 bases; nucleotides not matched to a gene: 0. This CDR3 has 12 amino acids. The CDR3 loop is CASSDREETQYF. The CDR3 DNA sequence: TGTGCCAGCAGTGACAGGGAAGAGACCCAGTACTTC.

Only a few counts were recorded for this clonotype. The V gene is TRBV14, the J gene TRBJ2-3; D is undetermined. The V gene lost 5 bases and the J gene lost 6 bases, with 6 bases spanning the gap. Per germline, CDR1 SGHDN and CDR2 FVKESK. The CDR3 is made up of 11 amino acids. The CDR3 DNA reads TGTGCCAGCAGCAAGTTGGATACGCAGTATTTT. Amino acid sequence: CASSKLDTQYF.